Shown below are 26 T cell receptor beta chains from a single sample sequenced in a study of cytomegalovirus exposure and HLA in healthy donors. The PCR made use of 60 Vbeta and 13 Jbeta primers. Repertoires were generated with immunoSEQ multiplex PCR, while TCRdb's copy carries only in-frame clones and drops some. The table lists 95,000 to 120,000 clones, approximately 80% of them singletons. The sequencing input was PBMCs. The receptors come from a young woman in good health and CMV-seronegative.

This chain links TRBV7-9 with TRBJ2-5, with 11 bases that match TRBD2. The V segment lost 8 bases and the J segment 4 bases; nucleotides outside the gene matches: 15. The CDR3 totals 17 residues. Germline V CDR1 and CDR2: SEHNR, FQNEAQ (reference sequence). The CDR3 reads CASAIAGGPLGPETQYF. The CDR3 DNA follows: TGTGCCAGCGCTATAGCGGGGGGGCCTTTGGGTCCAGAGACCCAGTACTTC.

This chain connects TRBV4-1 to TRBJ2-5; D is possibly TRBD2 (6 bases). Trimming left V 4 bases short and J 5 bases short, with 11 bases between. This CDR3 comprises 13 residues. CDR1 MGHRA and CDR2 YSYEKL come from the germline V gene. CDR3 region: CASSPGLSETQYF. DNA for the CDR3: TGCGCCAGCAGCCCGGGACTTTCGGAGACCCAGTACTTC.

This chain links TRBV11-1 with TRBJ2-2, with TRBD2 matching over 13 bases. Germline CDR1 and CDR2: SGHAT and FQDESV (reference sequence). The CDR3 extends over 16 amino acids. V lost 6 bases, J lost 7 bases, and 8 bases stayed unmatched. CDR3 in amino acids: CASRPGTSGTSGELFF. CDR3 coding DNA: TGTGCCAGCAGACCCGGGACTAGCGGGACGAGCGGGGAGCTGTTTTTT.

This chain uses TRBV10-3 with TRBJ2-3; D might be TRBD2 (6 bases). Germline CDR1 and CDR2: ENHRY and SYGVKD. The V end lost 7 bases, the J end lost 2 bases, and 10 bases lay between the germline ends. The CDR3 contains 13 residues. CDR3 DNA: TGTGCCATCACTGGGACTTACACAGATACGCAGTATTTT. Translation gives CAITGTYTDTQYF.

CDR3 sequence reads: CASEDGAGLSTDTQYF. The CDR3 DNA reads as TGTGCCAGCGAGGACGGAGCGGGCCTTAGCACAGATACGCAGTATTTT. The chain combines TRBV2 with TRBJ2-3, with TRBD2 as a possible D gene (6 bases). Per germline, CDR1 SNHLY and CDR2 FYNNEI. Trimming removed 8 bases from V and 0 bases from J, with 18 bases in between. This CDR3 region has 16 residues. The full variable domain, with the rest looked up from reference TRBV2 and TRBJ2-3, is EPEVTQTPSHQVTQMGQEVILRCVPISNHLYFYWYRQILGQKVEFLVSFYNNEISEKSEIFDDQFSVERPDGSNFTLKIRSTKLEDSAMYFCASEDGAGLSTDTQYFGPGTRLTVL.

The rearrangement links TRBV11-3 to TRBJ1-1, with a possible D match to TRBD1 (5 bases). The CDR3 extends over 15 amino acids. Germline V gene lookup returns CDR1 SGHNT and CDR2 YENEEA. Trimming cost V 5 bases and J 0 bases, with 13 bases left between them. The CDR3 is CASSPYRGLNTEAFF. For the CDR3, the DNA is TGTGCCAGCAGCCCCTATAGGGGCTTGAACACTGAAGCTTTCTTT.

This chain links TRBV28 with TRBJ1-3; no clear D. The germline CDR1 and CDR2 sequences are MDHEN and SYDVKM. V lost 5 bases, J lost 5 bases, and 4 bases lay in between. CDR3 length equals 11 residues. CDR3 amino acids: CASSLRNTIYF. Here the CDR3 DNA reads TGTGCCAGCAGTCTACGAAACACCATATATTTT.

This sequence joins TRBV15 and TRBJ1-5; D uncertain. V lost 0 bases and J 5 bases, leaving 5 bases between the germline ends. CDR1 and CDR2 from the germline V gene are LNHNV and YYDKDF (reference sequence). There are 13 residues in the CDR3. The CDR3 loop reads CATSRDIHQPQHF. The CDR3 nucleotides read TGTGCCACCAGCAGAGATATCCATCAGCCCCAGCATTTT.

CDR3 residues: CASSPPQTYNEQFF. CDR3 coding DNA: TGTGCCAGCTCACCACCCCAAACCTACAATGAGCAGTTCTTC. V usage is TRBV18 and J usage is TRBJ2-1, with D unclear. The germline V gene encodes CDR1 KGHSH and CDR2 LQKENI. V was trimmed by 0 bases and J by 2 bases, leaving 5 bases between them. CDR3 length: 14 amino acids.

The rearrangement links TRBV6-5 to TRBJ2-5; 7 nucleotides line up with TRBD2. Germline V gives CDR1 MNHEY, CDR2 SVGAGI. The CDR3 is 11 amino acids. The ends lost 8 bases at V and 5 bases at J; junction bases unmatched: 2. The CDR3 DNA reads TGTGCCAGCCGGGAGGTGGAGACCCAGTACTTC. Amino acid sequence: CASREVETQYF.

The V and J genes are TRBV11-3 and TRBJ2-1; TRBD2 matches at 7 bases. The CDR3 extends over 11 amino acids. Trimming cost V 5 bases and J 8 bases; bases outside gene matches: 0. CDR1 and CDR2 (germline): SGHNT, YENEEA. CDR3 in DNA: TGTGCCAGCAGCCGGGGGGATGAGCAGTTCTTC. Its protein product is CASSRGDEQFF.

The genes are TRBV27 and TRBJ2-2; 7 bases match TRBD2. CDR1 is MNHEY and CDR2 is SMNVEV in the germline V gene (reference sequence). The CDR3 spans 14 residues. The V segment lost 7 bases and the J segment 3 bases; nucleotides outside the gene matches: 5. The CDR3 DNA reads TGTGCCAGCAAGGCTAGCGGTTACACCGGGGAGCTGTTTTTT. Translated, it gives CASKASGYTGELFF.

The J gene is TRBJ2-7, the V gene TRBV28; D is perhaps TRBD2 (6 bases). The V and J ends lost 6 bases and 6 bases respectively, with 21 bases between them. The CDR3 runs to 15 residues. CDR1 and CDR2 from the germline V gene are MDHEN and SYDVKM. This CDR3 reads CASSLPGTPMGEQYF. CDR3 bases: TGTGCCAGCAGCTTACCTGGGACTCCTATGGGCGAGCAGTACTTC.

The table lists this clone with a count of one. The CDR3 here is CASSRPGQTSGANVLTF. The CDR3 coding sequence is TGTGCCAGCAGTAGACCGGGACAGACCTCTGGGGCCAACGTCCTGACTTTC. This chain links TRBV2 with TRBJ2-6; 7 positions match TRBD1. Germline V CDR1 and CDR2: SNHLY, FYNNEI. The CDR3 spans 17 residues. Germline trimming cut 5 bases from V and 0 bases from J; bases unmatched to any gene: 7.

V is TRBV5-1 and J is TRBJ2-7; tentative D call: TRBD2 (6 bases). Germline V lookup: CDR1 SGHRS, CDR2 YFSETQ. The CDR3 sequence is 13 residues long. Trimming took 0 bases from V and 9 from J, leaving 13 bases between them. The DNA of the CDR3 is TGCGCCAGCAGCTTGGCGGGAGCGGGTGCGCAGTACTTC. This sequence encodes CASSLAGAGAQYF.

V usage is TRBV19 and J usage is TRBJ1-2; 8 bases are a match to TRBD1. V was pared by 4 bases and J by 7 bases, with 8 bases of the junction left unmatched. Looked up from germline, CDR1 is LNHDA and CDR2 is SQIVND (reference sequence). This CDR3 has 14 amino acids. The CDR3 sequence is CASSTKQGGFGYTF. CDR3 sequence (DNA): TGTGCCAGTAGTACCAAACAGGGGGGGTTTGGCTACACCTTC.

The chain uses TRBV27 and TRBJ1-2; TRBD1 is a possible D gene (6 bases). Trimming took 4 bases from V and 8 from J, leaving 17 bases between them. Germline V lookup: CDR1 MNHEY, CDR2 SMNVEV (reference sequence). The CDR3 runs to 14 residues. The chain's CDR3 is CASSWDPGARGYTF. CDR3 bases: TGTGCCAGCAGTTGGGACCCAGGGGCGCGGGGCTACACCTTC.

This clone occurred once. The chain joins TRBV5-8 to TRBJ2-4, with 9 bases aligning to TRBD1. Germline CDR1 and CDR2: SGHTS and YDEGEE. This CDR3 contains 15 residues. Trimming removed 4 bases from V and 7 bases from J; junction bases left unmatched: 9. CDR3 residues: CASSRSTGTGNIQYF. Written as DNA, the CDR3 is TGTGCCAGCAGCCGATCGACCGGGACAGGGAACATTCAGTACTTC.

The sample holds a few counts of this clone. The CDR3 here is CASSEGTYNEQFF. CDR3 DNA: TGTGCCAGCAGTGAAGGGACTTACAATGAGCAGTTCTTC. This chain links TRBV2 with TRBJ2-1; possibly TRBD2 for D (5 bases). CDR3 length: 13 residues. Deletions cut 1 base from V and 4 bases from J, with 5 bases between. Germline CDR1 reads SNHLY; CDR2 reads FYNNEI.

The chain combines TRBV28 with TRBJ1-2; D is unclear. Trimming stripped 2 bases from V and 8 bases from J, with 6 bases between. The CDR3 runs to 11 residues. Germline CDR1 MDHEN, CDR2 SYDVKM. CDR3: CASSLVSGYTF. CDR3 nucleotide sequence: TGTGCCAGCAGTTTAGTGAGCGGCTACACCTTC.

About this clone itself: Other DNA sequences of this sample code for an identical CDR3. This chain uses TRBV27 with TRBJ2-7, with 9 bases lining up with TRBD1. The trim removed 9 bases at V and 1 base at J, leaving 7 bases unmatched. The length of the CDR3 is 14 residues. Germline V lookup: CDR1 MNHEY, CDR2 SMNVEV (reference sequence). The CDR3 loop is CASRPGQGSYEQYF. The CDR3 DNA is TGTGCCAGTAGACCGGGACAGGGATCCTACGAGCAGTACTTC.

The chain recombines TRBV11-3 with TRBJ2-2; 8 bases match TRBD1. Germline trimming cut 5 bases from V and 5 bases from J; bases unmatched to any gene: 4. Per germline, CDR1 SGHNT and CDR2 YENEEA. The length of the CDR3 is 14 residues. For the CDR3, the DNA is TGTGCCAGCAGCACAAACAGGGGGACCGGGGAGCTGTTTTTT. Translated, it gives CASSTNRGTGELFF.

This clone was detected a few times. The chain has TRBV27 and TRBJ1-2, with D perhaps matching TRBD1 (5 bases). Germline lookup yields CDR1 MNHEY and CDR2 SMNVEV (reference sequence). V shed 5 bases and J shed 8 bases, with 15 bases lying between them. The CDR3 length is 13 residues. The CDR3 here is CASSPLGVVGYTF. In nucleotides, the CDR3 is TGTGCCAGCAGTCCCTTAGGGGTGGTCGGCTACACCTTC.

V gene TRBV18 combines with J gene TRBJ1-6, with D maybe TRBD1 (5 bases). Trimming took off 0 bases at V and 5 bases at J, with 14 bases between the two ends. Per the germline V gene, CDR1 is KGHSH and CDR2 is LQKENI. This CDR3 region has 17 residues. In nucleotides, the CDR3 is TGTGCCAGCTCACCACCGTGGAGGGGCGCCCATAATTCACCCCTCCACTTT. This sequence encodes CASSPPWRGAHNSPLHF.

The chain joins TRBV27 to TRBJ2-1; D is undetermined. The CDR3 contains 12 residues. Germline V CDR1 and CDR2: MNHEY, SMNVEV (reference sequence). Trimming took 5 bases from V and 7 from J, leaving 9 bases between them. The CDR3 nucleotides read TGTGCCAGCAGTGTTAATTTGAATGAGCAGTTCTTC. This translates into CASSVNLNEQFF.

Comments on this clone: The junction and the germline gene differ at one end; a read error may be behind it. The chain uses TRBV7-2 and TRBJ1-1, with D unresolved. The CDR3 has 13 residues. The germline gives CDR1 SGHTA, CDR2 FQGNSA. The CDR3 reads CASSLAVLRGAFF. Here the CDR3 DNA reads TGTGCCAGCAGCCTGGCTGTTCTCCGGGGAGCTTTTTTT.